Below, 18 T cell receptor beta chains from the same sample are listed, as sequenced in a study of blood T cell repertoires in COVID-19. Generated by immunoSEQ multiplex PCR, the TCRdb table keeps only in-frame clones and is missing some. The table shows under 150,000 clones, with roughly four fifths occurring only once. Specimen: peripheral blood. The receptors derive from a man in his forties with active or convalescent COVID-19.

The V and J genes are TRBV30 and TRBJ1-2; TRBD1 aligns across 9 bases. This CDR3 spans 14 amino acids. Unmatched junction bases numbered 8, after V lost 1 base and J lost 8 bases. In germline, CDR1 is GTSNPN, CDR2 SVGIG (reference sequence). The CDR3 spells CAWSALQGARGYTF. CDR3 in DNA: TGTGCCTGGAGTGCGCTACAGGGGGCCAGGGGCTACACCTTC.

This clone was observed at least ten times. The DNA of the CDR3 is TGTGCCAGCAGCCAAGGGACTAGCGGGGGCCTTGGCACAGATACGCAGTATTTT. Translating gives CASSQGTSGGLGTDTQYF. The rearrangement uses TRBV4-2 and TRBJ2-3, with 13 bases identical to TRBD2. The CDR3 consists of 18 residues. With 1 base clipped from V and 1 base from J, the junction kept 5 bases outside the gene matches. The germline V gene has CDR1 LGHNA and CDR2 YNFKEQ.

This chain links TRBV7-2 with TRBJ2-5; D gene uncertain. Trimming stripped 6 bases from V and 5 bases from J, with 16 bases between. Germline values: CDR1 SGHTA, CDR2 FQGNSA. This CDR3 contains 14 residues. CDR3 coding DNA: TGTGCCAGCAGTTTCACCAGTGGTGGCGAGACCCAGTACTTC. The encoded protein is CASSFTSGGETQYF.

This clone was seen only a few times. V gene TRBV7-2 combines with J gene TRBJ2-1, with 8 positions matching TRBD2. Germline CDR1 SGHTA, CDR2 FQGNSA. J was trimmed by 10 bases and V by 1 base; bases with no gene match: 3. The length of the CDR3 is 13 residues. This chain's CDR3 is CASSLESGGEQFF. CDR3 nucleotide sequence: TGTGCCAGCAGCTTAGAGTCGGGGGGGGAGCAGTTCTTC.

This clone has only a few counts. The J gene is TRBJ1-2, the V gene TRBV19; D may be TRBD1 (6 bases). CDR3 size: 14 residues. Looked up from germline, CDR1 is LNHDA and CDR2 is SQIVND (reference sequence). V was trimmed by 3 bases and J by 8 bases, leaving 16 bases between them. The CDR3 region has the DNA TGTGCCAGTAGTATCGGACAGCCGTCGGGGGGCTACACCTTC. It encodes CASSIGQPSGGYTF.

CDR3 nucleotides: TGCGCCAGCAGCCTGCGAGAGCGGGGGCCCACAGATACGCAGTATTTT. As protein: CASSLRERGPTDTQYF. The J gene is TRBJ2-3, the V gene TRBV5-1; TRBD2 aligns across 8 bases. V shed 4 bases, J shed 2 bases, and the junction held 9 bases outside the gene matches. There are 16 residues in the CDR3. Germline CDR1 and CDR2: SGHRS and YFSETQ.

This clone was picked up one time. The rearrangement uses TRBV24-1 and TRBJ2-1, with D tentatively TRBD2 (7 bases). This CDR3 is 14 amino acids long. The germline V and J ends were trimmed by 6 bases and 9 bases, with 17 bases remaining between them. Germline CDR1 and CDR2: KGHDR and SFDVKD. CDR3 protein: CATSSAGARGEQFF. The CDR3 nucleotides read TGTGCCACCAGTAGCGCGGGGGCCAGGGGTGAGCAGTTCTTC.

This clone was detected only a few times. V usage is TRBV5-8 and J usage is TRBJ1-5; TRBD1 aligns across 7 bases. V lost 4 bases and J lost 1; bases outside the gene matches: 14. The CDR3 loop spans 18 amino acids. Germline values: CDR1 SGHTS, CDR2 YDEGEE. The DNA for the CDR3 is TGTGCCAGCAGCCCCGGGCAGGGGGTGATTGGGAGCAATCAGCCCCAGCATTTT. This sequence encodes CASSPGQGVIGSNQPQHF.

CDR3 DNA: TGTGCCAGCATGAGCGGGGGGCAGGGCAATGAGCAGTTCTTC. This encodes CASMSGGQGNEQFF. The chain couples TRBV6-5 to TRBJ2-1; the match to TRBD2 covers 9 bases. V dropped 7 bases and J dropped 6; count of bases not matched to a gene: 7. This CDR3 is built from 14 residues. CDR1 and CDR2 (germline): MNHEY, SVGAGI.

This sequence joins TRBV7-8 and TRBJ2-3; 7 bases match TRBD1. Germline-derived CDR1 and CDR2 are SGHVS and FQNEAQ. The CDR3 is 14 residues long. The V gene end was trimmed by 5 bases and the J gene end by 2 bases; junction bases not matched to a gene: 4. CDR3: CASSPRGFTDTQYF. CDR3 DNA sequence: TGTGCCAGCAGCCCCAGGGGGTTCACAGATACGCAGTATTTT. Full variable domain (outside the CDR3, taken from reference TRBV7-8 and TRBJ2-3): GAGVSQSPRYKVAKRGQDVALRCDPISGHVSLFWYQQALGQGPEFLTYFQNEAQLDKSGLPSDRFFAERPEGSVSTLKIQRTQQEDSAVYLCASSPRGFTDTQYFGPGTRLTVL.

This clone was seen just once. The chain combines TRBV2 with TRBJ1-4, with D possibly matching TRBD1 (6 bases). Per germline, CDR1 SNHLY and CDR2 FYNNEI. The CDR3 covers 14 residues. With 5 bases removed from V and 0 bases from J, the gap between germline ends came to 7 bases. The CDR3 reads CASSWTATNEKLFF. CDR3 sequence (DNA): TGTGCCAGCAGTTGGACAGCAACTAATGAAAAACTGTTTTTT.

This clone was found once. The V gene is TRBV3-1 (or the pseudogene TRBV3-2), the J gene TRBJ2-4, with TRBD1 identical over 9 bases. Germline loops: CDR1 LGHDT, CDR2 YNNKEL (reference sequence). V lost 7 bases, J lost 5 bases, and 9 bases stayed unmatched. This CDR3 contains 15 residues. The CDR3 loop is CASTPFRDRENIQYF. CDR3 bases: TGTGCCAGCACCCCCTTCCGGGACAGGGAAAACATTCAGTACTTC.

The chain carries TRBV5-6 and TRBJ1-5; 7 bases agree with TRBD1. CDR1 SGHDT and CDR2 YYEEEE come from the germline V gene. The CDR3 runs to 14 residues. V lost 3 bases to trimming and J lost 8 bases; unmatched junction nucleotides: 8. The CDR3 protein is CASSSTGTEEPQHF. In DNA, the CDR3 is TGTGCCAGCAGCTCAACCGGGACAGAGGAGCCCCAGCATTTT.

The genes are TRBV19 and TRBJ2-3, with D tentatively TRBD1 (6 bases). Germline-derived CDR1 and CDR2 are LNHDA and SQIVND (reference sequence). V was trimmed by 5 bases and J by 4 bases, leaving 13 bases between them. The length of the CDR3 is 14 residues. The CDR3 region has the DNA TGTGCCAGTAGTTACGACAGGACCTCAGATACGCAGTATTTT. Translated, it gives CASSYDRTSDTQYF.

The chain links TRBV4-3 to TRBJ2-2; D remains ambiguous. Trimming cost V 0 bases and J 9 bases, with 8 bases left between them. This CDR3 contains 13 residues. The germline CDR1 and CDR2 sequences are LGHNA and YSLEER. The CDR3 DNA reads as TGCGCCAGCAGCCAAGATCGGTCGTGGGAGCTGTTTTTT. This gives the protein CASSQDRSWELFF.

The J gene is TRBJ1-5, the V gene TRBV18, with 8 bases identical to TRBD1. This CDR3 is built from 14 residues. V gave up 5 bases and J gave up 5 bases; unmatched junction bases: 5. Germline V CDR1 and CDR2: KGHSH, LQKENI. CDR3 nucleotides: TGTGCCAGCTCAAGAGGACAGGGAGATCAGCCCCAGCATTTT. Translated, it gives CASSRGQGDQPQHF.

J is TRBJ2-1 and V is TRBV5-1; 7 bases align to TRBD2. Germline V gene sequence: CDR1 SGHRS, CDR2 YFSETQ. V shed 3 bases and J 0 bases; nucleotides not matched to a gene: 6. The CDR3 covers 16 residues. Here the CDR3 reads CASSSTGTTSYNEQFF. CDR3 bases: TGCGCCAGCAGCTCGACCGGGACTACCTCCTACAATGAGCAGTTCTTC.

This clone was detected only once. This chain connects TRBV5-6 to TRBJ2-1; TRBD1 aligns across 9 bases. The CDR3 consists of 13 residues. V shed 6 bases and J 7 bases; nucleotides not matched to a gene: 5. From germline, CDR1 is SGHDT and CDR2 YYEEEE. For the CDR3, the DNA is TGTGCCAGCAACGGACAGGGGACGAATGAGCAGTTCTTC. It codes for CASNGQGTNEQFF.